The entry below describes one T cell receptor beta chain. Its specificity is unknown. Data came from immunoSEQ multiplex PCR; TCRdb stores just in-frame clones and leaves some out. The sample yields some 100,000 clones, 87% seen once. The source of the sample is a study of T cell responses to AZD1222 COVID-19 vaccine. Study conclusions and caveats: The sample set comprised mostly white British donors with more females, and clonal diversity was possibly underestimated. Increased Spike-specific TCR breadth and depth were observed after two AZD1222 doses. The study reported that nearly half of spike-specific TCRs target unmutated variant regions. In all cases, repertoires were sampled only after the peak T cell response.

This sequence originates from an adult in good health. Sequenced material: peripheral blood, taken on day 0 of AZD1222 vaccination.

As DNA, the CDR3 is TGTGCCAGCAGTTACCCGGGACGGGATATTTATGGCTACACCTTC. It encodes CASSYPGRDIYGYTF. The chain links TRBV6-2 or TRBV6-3 to TRBJ1-2, with a weak D call TRBD1 (5 bases). The V gene's germline CDR1 is MNHEY and CDR2 SVGEGT. The CDR3 contains 15 residues. Deletions cut 2 bases from V and 5 bases from J, with 15 bases between.